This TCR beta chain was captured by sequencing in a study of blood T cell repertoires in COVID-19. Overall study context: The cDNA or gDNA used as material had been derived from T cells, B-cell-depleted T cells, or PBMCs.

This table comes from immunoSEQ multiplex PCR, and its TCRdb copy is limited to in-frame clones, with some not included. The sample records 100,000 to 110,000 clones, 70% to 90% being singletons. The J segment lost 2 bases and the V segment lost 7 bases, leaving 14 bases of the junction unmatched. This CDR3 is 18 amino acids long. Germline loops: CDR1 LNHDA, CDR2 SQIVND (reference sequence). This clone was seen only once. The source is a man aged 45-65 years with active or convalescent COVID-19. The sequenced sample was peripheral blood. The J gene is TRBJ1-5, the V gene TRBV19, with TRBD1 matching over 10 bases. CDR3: CASTFSPGQGSGNQPQHF. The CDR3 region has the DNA TGTGCCAGTACCTTCTCCCCGGGACAGGGGTCGGGCAATCAGCCCCAGCATTTT.